The 3 T cell receptor beta chains below were found in one sample sequenced in a study of blood T cell repertoires in COVID-19. Clones were read by immunoSEQ multiplex PCR, and TCRdb kept only the in-frame ones, dropping some. Of under 200,000 clones in the sample, less than 80% were seen once. The sample comprised PBMCs or T cells enriched from blood (not recorded which). All receptors derive from a woman between 65 and 79 years old in a cohort exposed to, infected with or recovered from COVID-19 (not recorded which).

This chain joins TRBV7-2 and TRBJ2-2, with D hard to call. V was shortened by 4 bases and J by 6 bases, with 15 bases between the two germline ends. The CDR3 runs 15 residues. The germline V gene encodes CDR1 SGHTA and CDR2 FQGNSA. In DNA, the CDR3 is TGTGCCAGCAGCTCGGCACGTTTGGGCTCCGGGGAGCTGTTTTTT. It encodes CASSSARLGSGELFF.

CDR3 in amino acids: CASSLGGSTDTQYF. DNA of the CDR3: TGTGCCAGCAGTTTAGGCGGAAGCACAGATACGCAGTATTTT. This chain links TRBV28 with TRBJ2-3, with D unresolved. V gave up 2 bases and J gave up 0 bases, with 6 bases separating them. Germline assignment: CDR1 MDHEN and CDR2 SYDVKM. The CDR3 runs 14 residues.

This clone has only a few counts. The chain combines TRBV25-1 with TRBJ1-6; 9 bases are a match to TRBD1. The V segment lost 3 bases and the J segment 6 bases; nucleotides outside the gene matches: 0. Germline lookup yields CDR1 MGHDK and CDR2 SYGVNS. CDR3 length equals 14 residues. DNA for the CDR3: TGTGCCAGCAGTGAGGACAGGGGTAATTCACCCCTCCACTTT. It codes for CASSEDRGNSPLHF. Drawing the rest from reference TRBV25-1 and TRBJ1-6, the complete variable domain is EADIYQTPRYLVIGTGKKITLECSQTMGHDKMYWYQQDPGMELHLIHYSYGVNSTEKGDLSSESTVSRIRTEHFPLTLESARPSHTSQYLCASSEDRGNSPLHFGNGTRLTVT.